This T cell receptor (beta chain) was identified in a study of cytomegalovirus exposure and HLA in healthy donors. The overall study: Among roughly 190 million T cells, an earlier analysis found about 100 million unique TCR beta sequences.

Trimming left V 3 bases short and J 8 bases short, with 17 bases between. CDR1 is MNHNS and CDR2 is SASEGT in the germline V gene. The CDR3 is made up of 15 amino acids. Primers for the PCR totalled 60 Vbeta and 13 Jbeta. Clones were read by immunoSEQ multiplex PCR, and TCRdb kept only the in-frame ones, dropping some. The data show roughly 180,000 clones, with roughly 85% seen just once and 1% held by the top ten. The table lists this clone with a few counts. The antigen remains undetermined. The study's findings and limits: Later analysis identified a missense DCLRE1C variant that was linked to TCR beta V- and J-gene trimming.

Material for sequencing was PBMCs. The chain links TRBV6-1 to TRBJ2-1; TRBD2 is a possible D gene (5 bases). This sequence was found in a boy aged 2-15 years in good health and CMV-seronegative. The DNA of the CDR3 is TGTGCCAGCAGTGATAAGTTGGGTGCCGGGGATGAGCAGTTCTTC. Amino acid sequence: CASSDKLGAGDEQFF.